Listed here are 27 T cell receptor beta chains from one sample, sequenced in a study of blood T cell repertoires in COVID-19. Repertoires were generated with immunoSEQ multiplex PCR, while TCRdb's copy carries only in-frame clones and drops some. Counted here are 150,000 to 200,000 clones, approximately 88% occurring once; the ten biggest clones make up 5% to 6%. Sequenced input: peripheral blood. The receptor source for this set is a human donor in a cohort sampled during active COVID-19.

This chain uses TRBV9 with TRBJ2-2; TRBD2 agrees at 14 bases. Trimming cost V 2 bases and J 6 bases; bases outside gene matches: 6. In germline, CDR1 is SGDLS, CDR2 YYNGEE. CDR3 length equals 17 residues. The CDR3 loop reads CASSVTSGGASSGELFF. Written as DNA, the CDR3 is TGTGCCAGCAGCGTGACTAGCGGGGGGGCCAGCTCCGGGGAGCTGTTTTTT.

The chain combines TRBV19 with TRBJ1-4; D gene unclear. This CDR3 contains 15 residues. The germline V and J ends were trimmed by 6 bases and 7 bases, with 18 bases remaining between them. Germline CDR1 is LNHDA and CDR2 is SQIVND (reference sequence). The CDR3 is CASRGGGDGGEKLFF. The CDR3 DNA sequence: TGTGCCAGTAGGGGCGGAGGTGATGGAGGTGAAAAACTGTTTTTT.

This chain joins TRBV7-9 and TRBJ2-7; TRBD2 agrees at 9 bases. Germline trimming cut 6 bases from V and 4 bases from J; bases unmatched to any gene: 7. This CDR3 spans 14 amino acids. The germline V gene encodes CDR1 SEHNR and CDR2 FQNEAQ (reference sequence). The CDR3 DNA sequence: TGTGCCAGCAGTTTTAGCGGGGGTCGGTACGAGCAGTACTTC. Amino acids: CASSFSGGRYEQYF.

In this sample, this clone turned up a few times. This sequence joins TRBV3-1 (or the pseudogene TRBV3-2) and TRBJ2-7; D is undetermined. This CDR3 contains 14 residues. CDR1 and CDR2 from the germline V gene are LGHDT and YNNKEL (reference sequence). The V gene lost 0 bases and the J gene lost 2 bases, with 8 bases spanning the gap. CDR3 amino acids: CASSQDFGTYEQYF. The DNA of the CDR3 is TGTGCCAGCAGCCAAGATTTTGGCACCTACGAGCAGTACTTC.

The rearrangement links TRBV30 to TRBJ2-7; 7 bases map to TRBD2. Germline CDR1 GTSNPN, CDR2 SVGIG (reference sequence). CDR3 size: 14 residues. V trimming: 0 bases; J trimming: 2 bases; junction bases outside the gene matches: 4. CDR3 amino acids: CAWSVGGLAYEQYF. CDR3 in DNA: TGTGCCTGGAGTGTGGGGGGGTTGGCCTACGAGCAGTACTTC.

This clone was counted only a few times. V and J are TRBV2 and TRBJ2-7; weak D call: TRBD2 (6 bases). There are 14 residues in the CDR3. Trimming stripped 8 bases from V and 3 bases from J, with 17 bases between. The germline gives CDR1 SNHLY, CDR2 FYNNEI. The CDR3 here is CASADWGGNYEQYF. The CDR3 DNA sequence: TGTGCCAGCGCCGACTGGGGAGGTAACTACGAGCAGTACTTC.

This chain joins TRBV28 and TRBJ2-6; 10 nucleotides agree with TRBD1. The CDR3 runs 17 residues. After removal of 6 bases from V and 0 bases from J, the junction contained 5 bases not matched to a gene. Germline V gene data show CDR1 as MDHEN and CDR2 as SYDVKM. In nucleotides, the CDR3 is TGTGCCAGCAGGGGGACAGGGGTTCCCTCTGGGGCCAACGTCCTGACTTTC. Translated: CASRGTGVPSGANVLTF. Variable domain in full (rest from reference TRBV28 and TRBJ2-6): DVKVTQSSRYLVKRTGEKVFLECVQDMDHENMFWYRQDPGLGLRLIYFSYDVKMKEKGDIPEGYSVSREKKERFSLILESASTNQTSMYLCASRGTGVPSGANVLTFGAGSRLTVL.

This sequence joins TRBV6-6 and TRBJ1-5; TRBD1 matches 10 bases. Germline loops: CDR1 MNHNY, CDR2 SVGAGI (reference sequence). The CDR3 contains 15 residues. V lost 2 bases to trimming and J lost 5 bases; unmatched junction nucleotides: 3. CDR3 loop: CASSYRGTGDQPQHF. The CDR3 nucleotides are TGTGCCAGCAGTTACAGGGGGACAGGGGATCAGCCCCAGCATTTT.

The rearrangement joins TRBV3-1 (or the pseudogene TRBV3-2) to TRBJ2-7, with D perhaps matching TRBD2 (6 bases). The CDR3 extends over 16 amino acids. V shed 0 bases and J shed 3 bases, with 15 bases lying between them. CDR1 is LGHDT, CDR2 YNNKEL, per germline (reference sequence). The CDR3 DNA is TGTGCCAGCAGCCAAGATAATCGAGCGGGTTACTACGAGCAGTACTTC. It is translated as CASSQDNRAGYYEQYF.

This clone came up once. The V and J genes are TRBV5-3 and TRBJ2-7; TRBD2 matches at 9 bases. TRBV5-3 is an ORF, with its function uncertain. The CDR3 spans 20 residues. Losses at the gene ends were 2 bases for V and 6 bases for J; bases not matched to a gene: 24. The CDR3 loop reads CARSFLTPRVTSGPLLEQYF. The CDR3 region has the DNA TGTGCCAGAAGCTTCTTAACCCCCCGGGTTACTAGCGGGCCACTCCTCGAGCAGTACTTC.

The gene calls are TRBV6-2 or TRBV6-3 and TRBJ2-7; D not resolved. Trimming took 2 bases from V and 2 from J, leaving 16 bases between them. The CDR3 has 16 residues. Germline V gene sequence: CDR1 MNHEY, CDR2 SVGEGT. Here the CDR3 DNA reads TGTGCCAGCAGTTACATTCCCTATCGCGCGGCCTACGAGCAGTACTTC. It specifies CASSYIPYRAAYEQYF.

The rearrangement uses TRBV2 and TRBJ2-1; 11 nucleotides align to TRBD2. The CDR3 has 14 residues. V was clipped by 5 bases and J by 4 bases; unmatched bases: 1. CDR1 SNHLY and CDR2 FYNNEI come from the germline V gene. The CDR3 sequence: CASSLAGGYNEQFF. CDR3 nucleotides: TGTGCCAGCAGTCTAGCGGGAGGATACAATGAGCAGTTCTTC.

The chain couples TRBV2 to TRBJ2-7; D ambiguous. Trimming pared 8 bases from V and 5 bases from J, leaving 19 bases between. The CDR3 runs to 14 residues. The germline gives CDR1 SNHLY, CDR2 FYNNEI. The CDR3 region has the DNA TGTGCCAGCGCGGCGGCCTCTCGGAGCCACGAGCAGTACTTC. This encodes CASAAASRSHEQYF.

The J gene is TRBJ1-2, the V gene TRBV7-9; the match to TRBD1 covers 10 bases. CDR1 and CDR2 (germline): SEHNR, FQNEAQ (reference sequence). After removal of 3 bases from V and 0 bases from J, the junction contained 4 bases not matched to a gene. The CDR3 is made up of 16 amino acids. The CDR3 DNA sequence: TGTGCCAGCAGCTTGGGACAGGGGCCACCTAACTATGGCTACACCTTC. It yields the protein CASSLGQGPPNYGYTF.

This sequence joins TRBV3-1 (or the pseudogene TRBV3-2) and TRBJ1-5; D is undetermined. Trimming took 4 bases from V and 4 from J, leaving 11 bases between them. This CDR3 spans 14 amino acids. Germline V gene sequence: CDR1 LGHDT, CDR2 YNNKEL (reference sequence). CDR3 bases: TGTGCCAGCAGCCCCCGGGAGGGAAATCAGCCCCAGCATTTT. This encodes CASSPREGNQPQHF.

J is TRBJ2-3 and V is TRBV10-3; the D gene is possibly TRBD1 (5 bases). Trimming shortened V by 2 bases and J by 2 bases, and 11 bases separated the two germline ends. The CDR3 consists of 15 residues. The V gene's germline CDR1 is ENHRY and CDR2 SYGVKD. In nucleotides, the CDR3 is TGTGCCATCAGTGAGGGGGCCCCCCACACAGATACGCAGTATTTT. Encoded protein: CAISEGAPHTDTQYF.

The rearrangement joins TRBV6-5 to TRBJ2-7, with 14 bases identical to TRBD2. This CDR3 has 15 amino acids. Germline lookup yields CDR1 MNHEY and CDR2 SVGAGI. J lost 5 bases, V lost 6 bases, and 6 bases had no gene match. The CDR3 loop is CASSPTSGRADEQYF. CDR3 nucleotide sequence: TGTGCCAGCAGCCCGACTAGCGGGAGGGCCGACGAGCAGTACTTC.

J is TRBJ2-7 and V is TRBV19, with TRBD1 identical over 10 bases. V lost 5 bases to trimming and J lost 2 bases; unmatched junction nucleotides: 3. The CDR3 length is 14 residues. CDR1 and CDR2 (germline): LNHDA, SQIVND (reference sequence). The CDR3 DNA reads TGTGCCAGTAGTCCGACAGGGGGCACCTACGAGCAGTACTTC. Protein: CASSPTGGTYEQYF.

The genes are TRBV5-1 and TRBJ2-7, with D maybe TRBD2 (5 bases). Germline V gives CDR1 SGHRS, CDR2 YFSETQ. The germline V and J ends were trimmed by 0 bases and 2 bases, with 9 bases remaining between them. The CDR3 extends over 14 amino acids. The CDR3 bases are TGCGCCAGCAGCTTGGACCAGACTACCTACGAGCAGTACTTC. Its protein product is CASSLDQTTYEQYF.

The V gene is TRBV11-3, the J gene TRBJ2-1; D is possibly TRBD1 (5 bases). Deletions cut 5 bases from V and 0 bases from J, with 11 bases between. The CDR3 consists of 15 residues. Germline CDR1 SGHNT, CDR2 YENEEA. The CDR3 DNA follows: TGTGCCAGCAGCCCGACAGTAAGCTCCTACAATGAGCAGTTCTTC. Residues: CASSPTVSSYNEQFF.

The chain employs TRBV6-5 and TRBJ2-7; D is undetermined. From germline, CDR1 is MNHEY and CDR2 SVGAGI. V was trimmed by 8 bases and J by 3 bases, leaving 11 bases between them. This CDR3 comprises 12 residues. The DNA for the CDR3 is TGTGCCAGCGGGCCGCGTTTCTACGAGCAGTACTTC. Its protein is CASGPRFYEQYF.

This clone was counted once. The chain couples TRBV7-2 to TRBJ1-2, with D unclear. CDR3 size: 15 residues. Germline V gene sequence: CDR1 SGHTA, CDR2 FQGNSA. V lost 5 bases and J 6 bases, leaving 19 bases between the germline ends. CDR3 in amino acids: CASSLVLGTAHGYTF. Written as DNA, the CDR3 is TGTGCCAGCAGCCTTGTCCTGGGCACCGCCCATGGCTACACCTTC.

V and J are TRBV19 and TRBJ1-1; no definite D call. Germline V gene sequence: CDR1 LNHDA, CDR2 SQIVND (reference sequence). V lost 4 bases, J lost 4 bases, and 10 bases lay in between. CDR3 length: 13 amino acids. The CDR3 DNA follows: TGTGCCAGTAGTAACCAGGTTGGCACTGAAGCTTTCTTT. Translated, it gives CASSNQVGTEAFF. Full variable domain (rest looked up from reference TRBV19 and TRBJ1-1): DGGITQSPKYLFRKEGQNVTLSCEQNLNHDAMYWYRQDPGQGLRLIYYSQIVNDFQKGDIAEGYSVSREKKESFPLTVTSAQKNPTAFYLCASSNQVGTEAFFGQGTRLTVV.

The J gene is TRBJ1-5, the V gene TRBV19; TRBD1 matches at 8 bases. With 3 bases clipped from V and 7 bases from J, the junction kept 14 bases outside the gene matches. Germline CDR1 is LNHDA and CDR2 is SQIVND (reference sequence). The CDR3 loop spans 17 amino acids. In nucleotides, the CDR3 is TGTGCCAGTAGTATCCCACTCCAGGGGGCCCTCCTCCAGCCCCAGCATTTT. Translation gives CASSIPLQGALLQPQHF.

This clone was picked up a small number of times. The chain links TRBV2 to TRBJ1-3, with 7 positions matching TRBD1. V was clipped by 6 bases and J by 3 bases; unmatched bases: 2. The CDR3 is made up of 13 amino acids. The germline gives CDR1 SNHLY, CDR2 FYNNEI. CDR3 loop: CASRRDSGNTIYF. CDR3 coding DNA: TGTGCCAGCAGGAGGGACAGTGGAAACACCATATATTTT.

The chain joins TRBV19 to TRBJ1-2; D remains unclear. The CDR3 runs to 14 residues. V dropped 3 bases and J dropped 2 bases, with 10 bases sitting between them. Germline loops: CDR1 LNHDA, CDR2 SQIVND (reference sequence). The CDR3 nucleotides read TGTGCCAGTAGTATCAGACACAGCAACTATGGCTACACCTTC. This encodes CASSIRHSNYGYTF.

There are a few counts of this clone. V is TRBV28 and J is TRBJ2-7; tentative D call: TRBD2 (5 bases). Germline lookup yields CDR1 MDHEN and CDR2 SYDVKM. This CDR3 spans 14 amino acids. V gave up 6 bases and J gave up 5 bases, with 17 bases separating them. CDR3 residues: CASSPPGAGDEQYF. CDR3 sequence (DNA): TGTGCCAGCAGCCCGCCGGGCGCCGGGGACGAGCAGTACTTC.